One and the same sample provided the 8 T cell receptor beta chains below, sequenced in a study of shared clonotypes between healthy human individuals (dated by TCRdb to the early 2020s). CD8 naive samples consisted of CD45RO-negative cells that were positively selected for CCR7, yielding a CD45RA+CCR7+ population without TemRA cells. Library construction relied on the immunoSEQ multiplex PCR assay. As stored in TCRdb, this immuneACCESS dataset retains in-frame rearrangements with V and J assigned. A fraction of the clones does not appear; measured against another copy, unresolved V genes explain less than half of the discrepancy, and the remainder lacks a known reason. For this sample the table gives millions of clones, of which 85% to 95% were detected only once. Together, the top ten hold over 1.5% of the sample. The source material was naive CD8+ T cells from PBMCs. The cell subset or site label, read with the paper, signifies: CD45RA+CCR7+. The receptors here all came from a young man in good health. Some clones in this sample may be carry-over from other donors' samples.

The chain employs TRBV6-6 and TRBJ1-1; no definite D call. Looked up from germline, CDR1 is MNHNY and CDR2 is SVGAGI (reference sequence). V was shortened by 5 bases and J by 5 bases, with 9 bases between the two germline ends. The CDR3 covers 12 residues. CDR3 nucleotides: TGTGCCAGCAGTATTCGCGAGACTGAAGCTTTCTTT. Translation: CASSIRETEAFF.

A word on this clone: In the same sample, other DNA sequences code for this CDR3. This rearrangement joins TRBV28 to TRBJ2-3; unclear D gene. V lost 5 bases to trimming and J lost 2 bases, with 2 bases between them. Germline lookup yields CDR1 MDHEN and CDR2 SYDVKM. CDR3 length: 11 residues. This chain's CDR3 is CASSDTDTQYF. In DNA, the CDR3 is TGTGCCAGCAGTGACACAGATACGCAGTATTTT.

Concerning this clone itself: This specimen includes other DNA sequences encoding the same CDR3. This sequence joins TRBV4-3 and TRBJ2-7; 8 bases align to TRBD1. This CDR3 comprises 14 residues. Trimming took 4 bases from V and 4 from J; bases not matched to a gene: 6. The germline V gene encodes CDR1 LGHNA and CDR2 YSLEER. The CDR3 sequence: CASSPGTGAYEQYF. CDR3 nucleotides: TGCGCCAGCAGCCCAGGGACAGGAGCTTACGAGCAGTACTTC.

The V and J genes are TRBV19 and TRBJ1-2, with D unclear. Germline CDR1 LNHDA, CDR2 SQIVND (reference sequence). V was clipped by 7 bases and J by 3 bases, with 18 bases between them. This CDR3 spans 15 amino acids. CDR3 sequence (DNA): TGTGCCAGTACGGCCGGCGGGGTGGAGGACTATGGCTACACCTTC. This translates into CASTAGGVEDYGYTF.

V is TRBV19 and J is TRBJ2-7, with a tentative D call TRBD2 (6 bases). This CDR3 contains 15 residues. Trimming removed 4 bases from V and 4 bases from J, with 17 bases in between. Germline-derived CDR1 and CDR2 are LNHDA and SQIVND (reference sequence). In DNA form, the CDR3 reads TGTGCCAGTAGTACCCCCTGGGGGGAGCCGTACGAGCAGTACTTC. Encoded protein: CASSTPWGEPYEQYF.

This sequence joins TRBV11-2 and TRBJ2-7; 7 positions match TRBD1. After removal of 2 bases from V and 0 bases from J, the junction contained 7 bases not matched to a gene. Germline V gene lookup returns CDR1 SGHAT and CDR2 FQNNGV. The CDR3 length is 16 residues. The CDR3 DNA sequence: TGTGCCAGCAGCTTAACCGGGACAGCCTTCTCCTACGAGCAGTACTTC. It specifies CASSLTGTAFSYEQYF.

The rearrangement uses TRBV5-6 and TRBJ2-5; D is perhaps TRBD2 (6 bases). This CDR3 has 14 amino acids. The germline V gene encodes CDR1 SGHDT and CDR2 YYEEEE. Trimming cost V 4 bases and J 1 base, with 11 bases left between them. The CDR3 DNA sequence: TGTGCCAGCAGCCGGGCGGGGTTCCAAGAGACCCAGTACTTC. The encoded protein is CASSRAGFQETQYF.

The CDR3 loop reads CASRGDRVETQHF. The CDR3 coding sequence is TGTGCCAGTAGGGGGGACAGGGTCGAGACCCAGCATTTT. The chain carries TRBV19 and TRBJ1-5; TRBD1 matches at 9 bases. CDR3 size: 13 residues. Losses at the gene ends were 6 bases for V and 11 bases for J; bases not matched to a gene: 8. Per the germline V gene, CDR1 is LNHDA and CDR2 is SQIVND (reference sequence).